Below are 4 T cell receptor beta chains sequenced from a single sample in a study of technical replicates of blood from a few donors. Clones were sequenced by immunoSEQ multiplex PCR, and TCRdb holds only the in-frame ones, with some missing. Of more than 65,000 clones in the sample, 85% to 95% are singletons; the top ten hold about 0.41%. The specimen sequenced was T cells isolated from PBMCs. The receptor source for this set is a human donor in good health.

V gene TRBV5-1 combines with J gene TRBJ2-1; D gene uncertain. The CDR3 has 13 residues. V shed 2 bases and J shed 6 bases, with 9 bases lying between them. Germline loops: CDR1 SGHRS, CDR2 YFSETQ. The CDR3 DNA follows: TGCGCCAGCAGCTTTACTACCTTCAATGAGCAGTTCTTC. Translating gives CASSFTTFNEQFF. The complete variable domain, with remaining parts taken from reference TRBV5-1 and TRBJ2-1, reads KAGVTQTPRYLIKTRGQQVTLSCSPISGHRSVSWYQQTPGQGLQFLFEYFSETQRNKGNFPGRFSGRQFSNSRSEMNVSTLELGDSALYLCASSFTTFNEQFFGPGTRLTVL.

V usage is TRBV6-1 and J usage is TRBJ1-1; D is ambiguous. V was shortened by 2 bases and J by 0 bases, with 7 bases between the two germline ends. CDR3 length: 14 residues. Looked up from germline, CDR1 is MNHNS and CDR2 is SASEGT. The CDR3 loop is CASSEKAVNTEAFF. DNA for the CDR3: TGTGCCAGCAGTGAAAAGGCGGTGAACACTGAAGCTTTCTTT.

The rearrangement links TRBV11-3 to TRBJ2-3; 7 bases agree with TRBD1. The CDR3 totals 16 residues. V shed 5 bases and J 4 bases; nucleotides not matched to a gene: 12. Germline loops: CDR1 SGHNT, CDR2 YENEEA. The CDR3: CASSPGTVWDPDTQYF. The CDR3 DNA reads TGTGCCAGCAGCCCGGGGACAGTATGGGACCCAGATACGCAGTATTTT.

The genes are TRBV27 and TRBJ2-7; no firm D call. V was trimmed by 2 bases and J by 4 bases, leaving 9 bases between them. The CDR3 consists of 13 residues. The germline V gene has CDR1 MNHEY and CDR2 SMNVEV (reference sequence). The CDR3 sequence is CASSLGPRYEQYF. DNA of the CDR3: TGTGCCAGCAGTTTAGGGCCTCGATACGAGCAGTACTTC.